This T cell receptor (beta chain) was documented in a study of CD8 T cells in ankylosing spondylitis. Quantitative 5'-RACE with molecular barcodes was used to make the TCR beta libraries. TCRdb re-called the 5' RACE reads with MiXCR, one entry per CDR3 protein. The sample has roughly 490,000 distinct CDR3 sequences, under 5.5% seen once. The study's findings and limits: Disease-linked clones reportedly showed significant enrichment in matched ankylosing spondylitis synovial fluid. Characteristic, it appeared, of ankylosing spondylitis blood was a TCR beta motif of about eight highly homologous variants. Disease-linked clones bore a CD8+ phenotype, appearing relatively rarely in peripheral blood. Prior work had noted some motif variants in reactive arthritis blood and synovial fluid.

This clonotype has at least ten counts. The antigen is undetermined. This CDR3 has 14 amino acids. V lost 6 bases, J lost 0 bases, and 11 bases lay in between. Germline lookup yields CDR1 ENHRY and CDR2 SYGVKD. The chain uses TRBV10-3 and TRBJ1-1, with D possibly being TRBD1 (5 bases). The specimen was blood, either unsorted or a sorted T cell fraction (not recorded which). The receptor was isolated from a male donor with ankylosing spondylitis. The CDR3 nucleotides read TGTGCCATCAGCAGGGCCTTAATGAACACTGAAGCTTTCTTT. This codes for CAISRALMNTEAFF.